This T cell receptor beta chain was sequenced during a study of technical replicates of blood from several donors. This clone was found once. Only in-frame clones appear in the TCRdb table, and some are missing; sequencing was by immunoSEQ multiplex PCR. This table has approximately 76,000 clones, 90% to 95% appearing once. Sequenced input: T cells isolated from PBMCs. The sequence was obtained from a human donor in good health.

The CDR3 here is CASSTVAGAGEQYF. CDR3 DNA: TGTGCCAGTAGTACGGTAGCGGGAGCGGGGGAGCAGTACTTC. The genes are TRBV19 and TRBJ2-7, with 9 bases matching TRBD2. CDR1 is LNHDA and CDR2 is SQIVND in the germline V gene (reference sequence). This CDR3 is 14 amino acids long. With 4 bases clipped from V and 7 bases from J, the junction kept 8 bases outside the gene matches.